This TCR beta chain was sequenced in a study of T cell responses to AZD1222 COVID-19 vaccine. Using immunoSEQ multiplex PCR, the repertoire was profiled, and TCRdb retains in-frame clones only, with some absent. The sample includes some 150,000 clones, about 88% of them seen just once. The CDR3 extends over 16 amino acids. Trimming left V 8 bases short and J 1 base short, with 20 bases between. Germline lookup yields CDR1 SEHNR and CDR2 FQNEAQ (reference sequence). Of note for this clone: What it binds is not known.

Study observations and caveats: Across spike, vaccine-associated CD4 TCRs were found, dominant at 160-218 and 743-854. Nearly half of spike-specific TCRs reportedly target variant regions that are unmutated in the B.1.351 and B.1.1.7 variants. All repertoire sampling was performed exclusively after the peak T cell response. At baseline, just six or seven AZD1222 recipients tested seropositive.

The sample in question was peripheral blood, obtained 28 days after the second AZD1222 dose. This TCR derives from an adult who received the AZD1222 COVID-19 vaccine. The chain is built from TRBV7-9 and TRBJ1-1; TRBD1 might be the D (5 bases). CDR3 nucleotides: TGTGCCAGCGGGACCGACACACGGGTAGCGAACACTGAAGCTTTCTTT. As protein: CASGTDTRVANTEAFF.